This is a list of T cell receptor beta chains from one sample in a study of cytotoxic CD8 clonotypes in ibrutinib-treated CLL. Using immunoSEQ multiplex PCR, the repertoire was profiled, and TCRdb retains in-frame clones only, with some absent. The sample consists of 250,000 or so clones, 70% of them appearing once. Here the sequenced sample was PBMCs, taken after 24 months of ibrutinib treatment. The source is a human donor with chronic lymphocytic leukemia. The CDR3 runs from the conserved cysteine through the conserved F or W. The order of the fields is CDR3 protein, V gene, J gene.

cdr3_aa: CASSLGGGRNEQFF; v_call: TRBV27; j_call: TRBJ2-1
cdr3_aa: CAIQGGAGNTIYF; v_call: TRBV6-6; j_call: TRBJ1-3
cdr3_aa: CASSLAGARLFF; v_call: TRBV7-2; j_call: TRBJ1-4
cdr3_aa: CASPPPAPSSYNEQFF; v_call: TRBV28; j_call: TRBJ2-1
cdr3_aa: CASSLARGRETQYF; v_call: TRBV27; j_call: TRBJ2-5
cdr3_aa: CASSPGLAGTYEQYF; v_call: TRBV9; j_call: TRBJ2-7
cdr3_aa: CASSLGSTDTQYF; v_call: TRBV5-1; j_call: TRBJ2-3
cdr3_aa: CASSQTSGRETQYF; v_call: TRBV14; j_call: TRBJ2-5
cdr3_aa: CASSLPGLSQPQHF; v_call: TRBV28; j_call: TRBJ1-5
cdr3_aa: CASSYRVGQPQHF; v_call: TRBV6-4; j_call: TRBJ1-5
cdr3_aa: CSVRQGASSLYEQYF; v_call: TRBV29-1; j_call: TRBJ2-7
cdr3_aa: CASSPGFYEQYF; v_call: TRBV5-4; j_call: TRBJ2-7
cdr3_aa: CASTQGSGDGYTF; v_call: TRBV7-9; j_call: TRBJ1-2
cdr3_aa: CASSPGTGVSYEQYF; v_call: TRBV19; j_call: TRBJ2-7
cdr3_aa: CASASLLPVTGELFF; v_call: TRBV2; j_call: TRBJ2-2